The 20 T cell receptor beta chains presented below share a single source sample, sequenced in a study of early T cells in non-severe SARS-CoV-2 infection. TCRdb called the 5' RACE reads again in MiXCR, with one record for every CDR3 protein. The table includes approximately 23,000 distinct CDR3 sequences, roughly 4.2% detected once. The source material was whole blood. Receptors originate from an adult who was a healthcare worker with PCR-confirmed SARS-CoV-2 infection or an uninfected control (not recorded which).

This clonotype was counted ten times or more. The genes are TRBV28 and TRBJ1-5; 8 bases map to TRBD1. V shed 8 bases, J shed 2 bases, and the junction held 5 bases outside the gene matches. The CDR3 loop spans 14 amino acids. In germline, CDR1 is MDHEN, CDR2 SYDVKM. This CDR3 is CASGDRGGNQPQHF. The DNA of the CDR3 is TGTGCCAGCGGTGACAGGGGAGGCAATCAGCCCCAGCATTTT.

This clonotype was picked up many times. This sequence joins TRBV14 and TRBJ1-1; 7 bases align to TRBD1. The CDR3 has 14 residues. V was clipped by 4 bases and J by 4 bases; unmatched bases: 6. CDR1 is SGHDN and CDR2 is FVKESK in the germline V gene. The CDR3 DNA is TGTGCCAGCAGCCTCCTAACAGGGGTCACTGAAGCTTTCTTT. It translates to CASSLLTGVTEAFF. The whole variable domain, remainder taken from reference TRBV14 and TRBJ1-1, is EAGVTQFPSHSVIEKGQTVTLRCDPISGHDNLYWYRRVMGKEIKFLLHFVKESKQDESGMPNNRFLAERTGGTYSTLKVQPAELEDSGVYFCASSLLTGVTEAFFGQGTRLTVV.

V and J are TRBV3-1 and TRBJ2-7; D may be TRBD2 (6 bases). This CDR3 is built from 15 residues. The V gene's germline CDR1 is LGHDT and CDR2 YNNKEL (reference sequence). V was clipped by 2 bases and J by 1 base, with 12 bases between them. The CDR3 DNA reads as TGTGCCAGCAGCCAAACCGGGACTCGATCCTACGAGCAGTACTTC. This encodes CASSQTGTRSYEQYF.

This clonotype was found many times. The chain is built from TRBV29-1 and TRBJ2-5, with D hard to call. The CDR3 consists of 13 residues. The V end was cut by 7 bases, the J end by 5 bases, with 17 bases between. Germline V lookup: CDR1 SQVTM, CDR2 ANQGSEA. CDR3 in amino acids: CSALTRKSETQYF. The CDR3, as DNA: TGCAGCGCCCTAACGCGTAAATCGGAGACCCAGTACTTC.

This clonotype was counted ten times or more. The chain uses TRBV3-1 and TRBJ1-1; D not certain. The germline V gene encodes CDR1 LGHDT and CDR2 YNNKEL (reference sequence). The CDR3 covers 13 residues. V was pared by 6 bases and J by 1 base, with 9 bases between. For the CDR3, the DNA is TGTGCCAGCAGTCAACAGAGGAACACTGAAGCTTTCTTT. Its protein is CASSQQRNTEAFF.

This clonotype was recorded many times. The V call is TRBV5-3, the J call TRBJ2-3, with 9 bases matching TRBD2. TRBV5-3 is designated an ORF whose function remains uncertain. The CDR3 runs 17 residues. With V trimmed by 4 bases and J by 2 bases, 11 bases remained unmatched. CDR3 DNA sequence: TGTGCCAGAAGCGTATCGCGACTAGCGGTAATCACAGATACGCAGTATTTT. This sequence encodes CARSVSRLAVITDTQYF.

This clonotype was observed at least ten times. This chain joins TRBV27 and TRBJ2-1; TRBD2 matches at 12 bases. The V gene end was trimmed by 7 bases and the J gene end by 0 bases; junction bases not matched to a gene: 13. Germline lookup yields CDR1 MNHEY and CDR2 SMNVEV (reference sequence). This CDR3 comprises 19 residues. DNA for the CDR3: TGTGCCAGCACCCCTCCCGGGACTAGCGGGCGAGACTCCTACAATGAGCAGTTCTTC. Translation: CASTPPGTSGRDSYNEQFF.

This clonotype was counted ten times or more. V is TRBV7-6 and J is TRBJ1-1; no reliable D call. The CDR3 runs 13 residues. V lost 7 bases and J lost 11, with 20 bases in between. Germline CDR1 SGHVS, CDR2 FNYEAQ. The chain's CDR3 is CASTPLGPAGAFF. In DNA, the CDR3 is TGTGCCAGCACCCCCCTCGGGCCGGCGGGGGCTTTCTTT.

Ten or more counts support this clonotype. This chain connects TRBV14 to TRBJ2-7; TRBD2 is a possible D gene (5 bases). The V and J ends lost 4 bases and 0 bases respectively, with 13 bases between them. Germline loops: CDR1 SGHDN, CDR2 FVKESK. The CDR3 consists of 15 residues. The chain's CDR3 is CASSPPGSISYEQYF. CDR3 nucleotides: TGTGCCAGCAGCCCCCCGGGATCGATCTCCTACGAGCAGTACTTC.

The table lists this clonotype with many counts. The chain recombines TRBV20-1 with TRBJ2-7; possibly TRBD2 for D (6 bases). This CDR3 spans 15 amino acids. Germline V CDR1 and CDR2: DFQATT, SNEGSKA (reference sequence). V gave up 0 bases and J gave up 0 bases, with 12 bases separating them. CDR3 in amino acids: CSARDLAGSSYEQYF. The CDR3 DNA reads TGCAGTGCTAGAGATCTCGCCGGGAGCTCCTACGAGCAGTACTTC.

This clonotype was counted at least ten times. The V gene is TRBV7-9, the J gene TRBJ1-3, with D possibly being TRBD1 (5 bases). Germline loops: CDR1 SEHNR, CDR2 FQNEAQ (reference sequence). V lost 1 base and J 0 bases, leaving 10 bases between the germline ends. This CDR3 has 16 amino acids. The CDR3 loop reads CASSLGTPASGNTIYF. CDR3 DNA sequence: TGTGCCAGCAGCTTAGGGACACCAGCCTCTGGAAACACCATATATTTT.

By sample fraction, this clonotype is medium-sized. This rearrangement joins TRBV11-2 to TRBJ2-2; 7 nucleotides align to TRBD1. With V trimmed by 4 bases and J by 5 bases, 7 bases remained unmatched. The CDR3 runs 15 residues. CDR1 and CDR2 (germline): SGHAT, FQNNGV. This CDR3 reads CASSSGQDWTGELFF. In DNA, the CDR3 is TGTGCCAGCAGCTCCGGACAGGATTGGACCGGGGAGCTGTTTTTT.

This clonotype occurred a few times. The CDR3 spells CAWSVIRGTDTQYF. The CDR3 DNA reads as TGTGCCTGGAGTGTAATAAGGGGCACAGATACGCAGTATTTT. The V call is TRBV30, the J call TRBJ2-3, with no clear D. Germline V gives CDR1 GTSNPN, CDR2 SVGIG (reference sequence). Between the trimmed V and J ends, which lost 0 bases and 1 base, there was a span of 8 bases. The CDR3 length is 14 residues.

This clonotype appeared a few times. The chain couples TRBV10-3 to TRBJ2-7; 7 bases match TRBD1. The CDR3 covers 14 residues. Germline V gene lookup returns CDR1 ENHRY and CDR2 SYGVKD. Trimming took 2 bases from V and 5 from J; bases not matched to a gene: 6. The CDR3 region has the DNA TGTGCCATCAGTGAGGGACAGGTGTTCAACGAGCAGTACTTC. Translating gives CAISEGQVFNEQYF.

The table lists this clonotype with many counts. The genes are TRBV4-2 and TRBJ2-2; either TRBD1 or TRBD2 may fit D (5 bases each). This CDR3 comprises 15 residues. The ends were cut back, 7 bases at V and 4 bases at J, with 16 bases in the middle. Germline V gene lookup returns CDR1 LGHNA and CDR2 YNFKEQ. CDR3 amino acids: CASNAAQGATGELFF. CDR3 bases: TGTGCCAGCAACGCCGCCCAGGGAGCCACCGGGGAGCTGTTTTTT.

This clonotype was picked up many times. This chain joins TRBV2 and TRBJ2-7; D perhaps matches TRBD1 (6 bases). The CDR3 spans 12 residues. V was shortened by 5 bases and J by 4 bases, with 9 bases between the two germline ends. Germline V gene sequence: CDR1 SNHLY, CDR2 FYNNEI. CDR3 DNA: TGTGCCAGCAGTCCGACAGGTTACGAGCAGTACTTC. Its protein product is CASSPTGYEQYF.

This clonotype was detected many times. V usage is TRBV27 and J usage is TRBJ2-5; 11 bases line up with TRBD2. This CDR3 spans 15 amino acids. The V segment lost 3 bases and the J segment 2 bases; nucleotides outside the gene matches: 2. The germline gives CDR1 MNHEY, CDR2 SMNVEV (reference sequence). The CDR3 sequence is CASSLGLAVQETQYF. CDR3 DNA sequence: TGTGCCAGCAGTTTGGGACTAGCGGTTCAAGAGACCCAGTACTTC.

This clonotype was observed at least ten times. The rearrangement links TRBV7-8 to TRBJ1-2; no clear D. CDR1 is SGHVS and CDR2 is FQNEAQ in the germline V gene. The CDR3 loop spans 15 amino acids. Deletions cut 5 bases from V and 8 bases from J, with 21 bases between. This CDR3 is CASSQDGGLSQGYTF. The DNA for the CDR3 is TGTGCCAGCAGCCAGGACGGAGGTCTTTCACAAGGCTACACCTTC.

In its sample, this clonotype was seen many times. This sequence joins TRBV7-2 and TRBJ2-5; D possibly corresponds to TRBD2 (6 bases). V was cut by 1 base and J by 2 bases, with 11 bases left in between. Germline loops: CDR1 SGHTA, CDR2 FQGNSA. The CDR3 totals 15 residues. The CDR3 protein is CASSLVSGRQETQYF. CDR3 nucleotide sequence: TGTGCCAGCAGCTTAGTTAGCGGAAGGCAAGAGACCCAGTACTTC.

This clonotype was counted at least ten times. The V and J genes are TRBV4-3 and TRBJ1-3; D is possibly TRBD1 (6 bases). This CDR3 contains 17 residues. V was pared by 1 base and J by 0 bases, with 13 bases between. CDR1 and CDR2 from the germline V gene are LGHNA and YSLEER. The CDR3 is CASSQVYSGASGNTIYF. CDR3 nucleotide sequence: TGCGCCAGCAGCCAAGTATATTCGGGGGCCTCTGGAAACACCATATATTTT.